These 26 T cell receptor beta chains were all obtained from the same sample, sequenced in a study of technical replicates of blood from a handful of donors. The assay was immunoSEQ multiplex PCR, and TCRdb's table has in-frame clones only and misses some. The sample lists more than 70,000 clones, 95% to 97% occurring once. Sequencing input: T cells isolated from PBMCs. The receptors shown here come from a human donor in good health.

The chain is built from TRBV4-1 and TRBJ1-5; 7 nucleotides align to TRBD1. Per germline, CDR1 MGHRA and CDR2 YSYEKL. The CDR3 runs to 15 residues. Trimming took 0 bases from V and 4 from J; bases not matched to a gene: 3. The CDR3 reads CASSQDPGQNQPQHF. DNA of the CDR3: TGCGCCAGCAGCCAAGATCCGGGACAGAATCAGCCCCAGCATTTT.

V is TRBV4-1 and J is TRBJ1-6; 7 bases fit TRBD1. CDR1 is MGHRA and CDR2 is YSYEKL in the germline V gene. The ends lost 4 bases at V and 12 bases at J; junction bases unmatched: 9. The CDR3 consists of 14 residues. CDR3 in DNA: TGCGCCAGCAGCCTCGACAGGGAAATACAACCCCTCCACTTT. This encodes CASSLDREIQPLHF.

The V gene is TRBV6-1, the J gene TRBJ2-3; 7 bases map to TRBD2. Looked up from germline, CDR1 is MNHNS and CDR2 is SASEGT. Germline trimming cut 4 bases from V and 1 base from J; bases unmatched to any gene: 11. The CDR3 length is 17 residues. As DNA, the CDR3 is TGTGCCAGCAGTGGTGCCCGACTAGCTTCTGGCACAGATACGCAGTATTTT. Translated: CASSGARLASGTDTQYF.

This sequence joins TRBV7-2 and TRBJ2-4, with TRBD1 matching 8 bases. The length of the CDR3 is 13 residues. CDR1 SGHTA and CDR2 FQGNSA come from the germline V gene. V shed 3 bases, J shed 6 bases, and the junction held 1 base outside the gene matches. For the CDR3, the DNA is TGTGCCAGCAGCTTCCAGGGGGCAAACATTCAGTACTTC. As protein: CASSFQGANIQYF.

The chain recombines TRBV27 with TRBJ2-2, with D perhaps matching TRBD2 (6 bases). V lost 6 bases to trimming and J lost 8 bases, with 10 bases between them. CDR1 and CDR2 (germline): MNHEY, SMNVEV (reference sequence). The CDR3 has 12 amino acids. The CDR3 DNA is TGTGCCAGCAGACTAGCAACTGGGGAGCTGTTTTTT. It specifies CASRLATGELFF.

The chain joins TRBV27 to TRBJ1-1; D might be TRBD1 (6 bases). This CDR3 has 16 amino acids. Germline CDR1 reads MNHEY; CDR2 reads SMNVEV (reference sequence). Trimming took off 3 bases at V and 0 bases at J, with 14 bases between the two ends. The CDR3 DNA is TGTGCCAGCAGTTTCGGCGCAGGGGCCATGAACACTGAAGCTTTCTTT. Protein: CASSFGAGAMNTEAFF.

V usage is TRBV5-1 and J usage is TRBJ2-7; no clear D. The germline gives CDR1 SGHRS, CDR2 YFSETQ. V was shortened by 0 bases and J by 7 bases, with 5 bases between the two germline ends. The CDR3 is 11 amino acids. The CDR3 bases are TGCGCCAGCAGCTTGGGGCGGGAGCAGTACTTC. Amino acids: CASSLGREQYF.

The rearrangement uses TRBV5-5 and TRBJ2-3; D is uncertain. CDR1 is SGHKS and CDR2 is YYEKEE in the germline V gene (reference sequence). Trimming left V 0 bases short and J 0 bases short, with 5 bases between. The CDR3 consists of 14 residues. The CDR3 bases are TGTGCCAGCAGCTTGGTTATTAGCACAGATACGCAGTATTTT. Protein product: CASSLVISTDTQYF. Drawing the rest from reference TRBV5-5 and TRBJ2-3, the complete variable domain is DAGVTQSPTHLIKTRGQQVTLRCSPISGHKSVSWYQQVLGQGPQFIFQYYEKEERGRGNFPDRFSARQFPNYSSELNVNALLLGDSALYLCASSLVISTDTQYFGPGTRLTVL.

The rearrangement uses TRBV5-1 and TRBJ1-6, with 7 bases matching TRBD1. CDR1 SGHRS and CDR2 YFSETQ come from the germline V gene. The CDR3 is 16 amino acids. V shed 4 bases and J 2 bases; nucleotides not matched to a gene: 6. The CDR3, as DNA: TGCGCCAGCAGCCAACAGGGGAGCGCCTATAATTCACCCCTCCACTTT. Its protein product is CASSQQGSAYNSPLHF. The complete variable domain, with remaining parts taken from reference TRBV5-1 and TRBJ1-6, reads KAGVTQTPRYLIKTRGQQVTLSCSPISGHRSVSWYQQTPGQGLQFLFEYFSETQRNKGNFPGRFSGRQFSNSRSEMNVSTLELGDSALYLCASSQQGSAYNSPLHFGNGTRLTVT.

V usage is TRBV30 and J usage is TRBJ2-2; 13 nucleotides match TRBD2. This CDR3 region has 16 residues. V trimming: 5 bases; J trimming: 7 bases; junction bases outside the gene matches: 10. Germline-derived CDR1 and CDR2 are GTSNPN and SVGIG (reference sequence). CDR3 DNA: TGTGCCTGGCCAGGACCGCGACTAGCGGGGGGCGGGGAGCTGTTTTTT. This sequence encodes CAWPGPRLAGGGELFF.

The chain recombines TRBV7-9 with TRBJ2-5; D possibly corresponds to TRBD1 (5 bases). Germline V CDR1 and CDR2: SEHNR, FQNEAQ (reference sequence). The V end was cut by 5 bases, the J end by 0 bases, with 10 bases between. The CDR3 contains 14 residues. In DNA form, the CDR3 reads TGTGCCAGCAGCGATAACAGGTACCAAGAGACCCAGTACTTC. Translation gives CASSDNRYQETQYF.

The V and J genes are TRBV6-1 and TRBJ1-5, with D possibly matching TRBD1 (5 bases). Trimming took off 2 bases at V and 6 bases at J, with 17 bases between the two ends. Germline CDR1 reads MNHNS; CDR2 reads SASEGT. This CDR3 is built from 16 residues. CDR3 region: CASSELRTLTGQPQHF. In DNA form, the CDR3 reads TGTGCCAGCAGTGAACTCCGGACACTCACAGGTCAGCCCCAGCATTTT.

The DNA for the CDR3 is TGTGCCAGCAGGCCGCAGGGGAAAACATACGAGCAGTACTTC. Its protein is CASRPQGKTYEQYF. The rearrangement links TRBV28 to TRBJ2-7; D perhaps matches TRBD1 (6 bases). Germline V gene sequence: CDR1 MDHEN, CDR2 SYDVKM. The V end was cut by 6 bases, the J end by 4 bases, with 16 bases between. This CDR3 contains 14 residues.

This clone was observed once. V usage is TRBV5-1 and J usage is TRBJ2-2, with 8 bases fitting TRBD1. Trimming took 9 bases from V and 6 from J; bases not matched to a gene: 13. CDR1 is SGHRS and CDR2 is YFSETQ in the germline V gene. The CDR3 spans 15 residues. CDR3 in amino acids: CATGTGTGPAGELFF. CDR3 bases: TGCGCCACCGGTACCGGGACAGGACCCGCCGGGGAGCTGTTTTTT. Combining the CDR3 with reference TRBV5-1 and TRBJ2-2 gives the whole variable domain KAGVTQTPRYLIKTRGQQVTLSCSPISGHRSVSWYQQTPGQGLQFLFEYFSETQRNKGNFPGRFSGRQFSNSRSEMNVSTLELGDSALYLCATGTGTGPAGELFFGEGSRLTVL.

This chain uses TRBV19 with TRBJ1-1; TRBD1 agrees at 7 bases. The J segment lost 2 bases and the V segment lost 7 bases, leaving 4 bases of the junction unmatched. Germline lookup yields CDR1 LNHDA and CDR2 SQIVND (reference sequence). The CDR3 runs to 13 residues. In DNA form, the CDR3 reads TGTGCCAGTATCCAGGGGGTTAACACTGAAGCTTTCTTT. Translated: CASIQGVNTEAFF.

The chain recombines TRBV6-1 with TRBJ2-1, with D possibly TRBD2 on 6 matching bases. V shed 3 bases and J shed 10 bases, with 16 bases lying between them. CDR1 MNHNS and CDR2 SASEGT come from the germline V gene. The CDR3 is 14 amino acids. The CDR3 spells CASSDRVEGKEQFF. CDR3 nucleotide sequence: TGTGCCAGCAGTGACAGGGTGGAGGGGAAGGAGCAGTTCTTC.

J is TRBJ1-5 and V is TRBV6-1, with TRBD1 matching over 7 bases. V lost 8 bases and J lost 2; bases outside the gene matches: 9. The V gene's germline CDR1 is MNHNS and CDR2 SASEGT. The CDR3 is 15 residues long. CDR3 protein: CASQRRGVGNQPQHF. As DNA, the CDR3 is TGTGCCAGCCAGCGCAGGGGGGTTGGCAATCAGCCCCAGCATTTT.

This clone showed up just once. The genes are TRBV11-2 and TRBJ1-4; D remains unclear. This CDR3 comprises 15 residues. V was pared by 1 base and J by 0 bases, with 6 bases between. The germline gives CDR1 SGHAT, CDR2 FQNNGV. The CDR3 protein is CASSLVGATNEKLFF. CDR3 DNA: TGTGCCAGCAGCTTAGTCGGAGCAACTAATGAAAAACTGTTTTTT.

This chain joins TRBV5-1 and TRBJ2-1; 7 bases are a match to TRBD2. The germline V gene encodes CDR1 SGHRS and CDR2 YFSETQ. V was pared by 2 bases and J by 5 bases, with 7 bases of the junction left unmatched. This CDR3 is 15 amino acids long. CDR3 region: CASSFSWGGDNEQFF. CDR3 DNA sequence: TGCGCCAGCAGCTTTTCATGGGGGGGGGACAATGAGCAGTTCTTC.

CDR3 sequence: CASRGTSGTEQYF. The CDR3 DNA reads TGTGCCAGCAGGGGGACTAGCGGGACCGAGCAGTACTTC. The chain combines TRBV7-2 with TRBJ2-7, with 13 bases fitting TRBD2. Unmatched junction bases numbered 2, after V lost 6 bases and J lost 6 bases. This CDR3 contains 13 residues. The germline V gene encodes CDR1 SGHTA and CDR2 FQGNSA.

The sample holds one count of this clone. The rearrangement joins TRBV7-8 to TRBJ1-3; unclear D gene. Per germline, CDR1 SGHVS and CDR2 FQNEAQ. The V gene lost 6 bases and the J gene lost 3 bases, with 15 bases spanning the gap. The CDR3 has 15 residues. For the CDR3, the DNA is TGTGCCAGCAGTCCTGTAGGAGGGAGTGGAAACACCATATATTTT. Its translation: CASSPVGGSGNTIYF.

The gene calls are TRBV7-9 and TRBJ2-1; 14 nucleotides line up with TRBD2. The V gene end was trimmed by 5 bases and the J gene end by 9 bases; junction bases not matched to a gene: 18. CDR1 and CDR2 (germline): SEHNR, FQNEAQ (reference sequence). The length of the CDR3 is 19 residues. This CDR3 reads CASSPPRTRLAGGPSEQFF. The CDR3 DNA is TGTGCCAGCAGCCCCCCGCGGACTCGACTAGCGGGGGGGCCCAGTGAGCAGTTCTTC.

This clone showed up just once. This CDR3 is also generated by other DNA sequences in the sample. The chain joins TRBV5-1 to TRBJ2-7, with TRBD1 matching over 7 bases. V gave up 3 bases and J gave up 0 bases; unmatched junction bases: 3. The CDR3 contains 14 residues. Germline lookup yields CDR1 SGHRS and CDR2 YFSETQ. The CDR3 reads CASSSGQSSYEQYF. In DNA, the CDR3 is TGCGCCAGCAGCTCGGGACAGAGCTCCTACGAGCAGTACTTC.

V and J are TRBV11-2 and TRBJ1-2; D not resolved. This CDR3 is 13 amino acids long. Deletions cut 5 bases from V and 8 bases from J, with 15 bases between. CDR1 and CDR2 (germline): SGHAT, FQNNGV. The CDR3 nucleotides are TGTGCCAGCAGCCCAAGTCTCACCGGGGGCTACACCTTC. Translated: CASSPSLTGGYTF.

CDR3 residues: CASSPQGLNNEKLFF. The CDR3 bases are TGTGCCAGCAGTCCACAGGGGCTGAATAATGAAAAACTGTTTTTT. The chain recombines TRBV28 with TRBJ1-4, with 7 bases lining up with TRBD1. In germline, CDR1 is MDHEN, CDR2 SYDVKM. CDR3 size: 15 residues. After removal of 5 bases from V and 4 bases from J, the junction contained 7 bases not matched to a gene.

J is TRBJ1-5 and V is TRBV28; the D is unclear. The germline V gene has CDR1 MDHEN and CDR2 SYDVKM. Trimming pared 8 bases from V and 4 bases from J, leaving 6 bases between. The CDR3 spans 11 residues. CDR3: CASARNQPQHF. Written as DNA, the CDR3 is TGTGCCAGCGCCAGAAATCAGCCCCAGCATTTT.